These 28 T cell receptor beta chains came from one sample sequenced in a study of blood T cell repertoires in COVID-19. Repertoires were generated with immunoSEQ multiplex PCR, while TCRdb's copy carries only in-frame clones and drops some. The sample carries tens of thousands of clones, about 81% recorded once. The sample was peripheral blood. Receptors originate from a man older than 75 with acute or convalescent COVID-19.

CDR3: CASSLSNLANYGYTF. CDR3 DNA sequence: TGTGCCAGCAGTTTATCGAATTTAGCTAACTATGGCTACACCTTC. The chain couples TRBV6-6 to TRBJ1-2; no definite D call. Germline V CDR1 and CDR2: MNHNY, SVGAGI (reference sequence). Trimming took off 4 bases at V and 0 bases at J, with 12 bases between the two ends. The CDR3 extends over 15 amino acids.

This chain connects TRBV6-5 to TRBJ2-7; TRBD2 matches 7 bases. With V trimmed by 6 bases and J by 3 bases, 8 bases remained unmatched. CDR3 length: 14 residues. Per germline, CDR1 MNHEY and CDR2 SVGAGI. This CDR3 is CASSPGLQRYEQYF. The CDR3 coding sequence is TGTGCCAGCAGCCCGGGACTACAGCGCTACGAGCAGTACTTC.

The rearrangement links TRBV23-1 to TRBJ2-3, with D perhaps TRBD2 (6 bases). TRBV23-1 carries the ORF label, with uncertain function. This CDR3 region has 17 residues. V was cut by 0 bases and J by 3 bases, with 16 bases left in between. CDR3 in amino acids: CASSQSTQGGWTDTQYF. The CDR3 bases are TGCGCCAGCAGTCAATCGACCCAGGGAGGTTGGACAGATACGCAGTATTTT.

This chain joins TRBV20-1 and TRBJ2-1; 12 bases align to TRBD2. The CDR3 extends over 16 amino acids. CDR1 is DFQATT and CDR2 is SNEGSKA in the germline V gene (reference sequence). The V and J ends lost 3 bases and 8 bases, in that order; junction bases with no gene match: 11. Written as DNA, the CDR3 is TGCAGTGCTAGTCCCGCTAGCGGGGGGGTGGGGGATGAGCAGTTCTTC. It yields the protein CSASPASGGVGDEQFF.

The chain uses TRBV30 and TRBJ1-1; maybe TRBD1 (6 bases). V was pared by 5 bases and J by 7 bases, with 11 bases between. This CDR3 contains 11 residues. Germline-derived CDR1 and CDR2 are GTSNPN and SVGIG (reference sequence). CDR3 nucleotides: TGTGCCTGGGGGGGGCGAGGTGAAGCTTTCTTT. Its translation: CAWGGRGEAFF.

The chain joins TRBV6-1 to TRBJ2-7, with a possible D match to TRBD2 (6 bases). Germline V CDR1 and CDR2: MNHNS, SASEGT. The CDR3 is made up of 15 amino acids. The ends were cut back, 0 bases at V and 3 bases at J, with 12 bases in the middle. CDR3 residues: CASSEAWRGLYEQYF. The CDR3 nucleotides read TGTGCCAGCAGTGAAGCCTGGCGGGGCCTCTACGAGCAGTACTTC.

The chain recombines TRBV27 with TRBJ2-7, with 7 bases identical to TRBD2. This CDR3 comprises 13 residues. J lost 7 bases, V lost 4 bases, and 7 bases had no gene match. Germline V gene lookup returns CDR1 MNHEY and CDR2 SMNVEV (reference sequence). The CDR3 protein is CASSWSRGGEQYF. CDR3 DNA sequence: TGTGCCAGCAGTTGGAGCCGGGGAGGGGAGCAGTACTTC.

The rearrangement joins TRBV7-9 to TRBJ1-2, with TRBD1 identical over 7 bases. CDR1 and CDR2 from the germline V gene are SEHNR and FQNEAQ (reference sequence). With V trimmed by 5 bases and J by 7 bases, 7 bases remained unmatched. The CDR3 covers 13 residues. CDR3 in amino acids: CASSITGEAGYTF. Here the CDR3 DNA reads TGTGCCAGCAGCATCACAGGGGAGGCTGGCTACACCTTC.

V is TRBV19 and J is TRBJ2-3, with 10 bases identical to TRBD2. The trim removed 5 bases at V and 7 bases at J, leaving 6 bases unmatched. This CDR3 is 14 amino acids long. Germline V gene sequence: CDR1 LNHDA, CDR2 SQIVND (reference sequence). CDR3 sequence: CASSQSGGAHTQYF. The CDR3 DNA sequence: TGTGCCAGTAGTCAGAGCGGGGGGGCCCATACGCAGTATTTT.

This rearrangement joins TRBV10-2 to TRBJ1-2, with no clear D. CDR3 length: 11 residues. Germline CDR1 reads WSHSY; CDR2 reads SAAADI. V was shortened by 9 bases and J by 6 bases, with 11 bases between the two germline ends. The CDR3 loop reads CASKKSDGYTF. As DNA, the CDR3 is TGCGCCAGTAAGAAGTCGGATGGCTACACCTTC.

This chain connects TRBV10-1 to TRBJ1-1; D is undetermined. CDR3 length: 14 amino acids. Germline V gene sequence: CDR1 WNHNN, CDR2 SYGVQD (reference sequence). V lost 7 bases to trimming and J lost 4 bases, with 16 bases between them. CDR3 residues: CASTMTTEGTEAFF. The CDR3 nucleotides read TGCGCCAGCACCATGACGACGGAGGGCACTGAAGCTTTCTTT.

The V and J genes are TRBV18 and TRBJ1-2; possible D gene TRBD1, 6 bases. Germline V gives CDR1 KGHSH, CDR2 LQKENI. V lost 3 bases and J 4 bases, leaving 15 bases between the germline ends. The CDR3 length is 15 residues. The CDR3 DNA is TGTGCCAGCTCACCCGGACAGAGCGACTTCTATGGCTACACCTTC. Amino acids: CASSPGQSDFYGYTF.

The chain employs TRBV6-6 and TRBJ2-2, with 9 bases lining up with TRBD2. The germline gives CDR1 MNHNY, CDR2 SVGAGI (reference sequence). After removal of 5 bases from V and 7 bases from J, the junction contained 14 bases not matched to a gene. The length of the CDR3 is 17 residues. CDR3 protein: CASSRHTQAGGHGELFF. DNA for the CDR3: TGTGCCAGCAGTCGCCACACTCAAGCGGGGGGTCACGGGGAGCTGTTTTTT.

The chain employs TRBV4-3 and TRBJ2-3; the D is unclear. The germline V and J ends were trimmed by 0 bases and 2 bases, with 12 bases remaining between them. The CDR3 is 16 amino acids. Germline loops: CDR1 LGHNA, CDR2 YSLEER. Here the CDR3 reads CASSQEVSLNTDTQYF. CDR3 bases: TGCGCCAGCAGCCAAGAGGTGTCCCTAAACACAGATACGCAGTATTTT.

This clone appeared a few times. The chain is built from TRBV3-1 (or the pseudogene TRBV3-2) and TRBJ1-2; D possibly corresponds to TRBD1 (5 bases). Per germline, CDR1 LGHDT and CDR2 YNNKEL (reference sequence). The CDR3 sequence is 15 residues long. V was pared by 4 bases and J by 6 bases, with 18 bases between. The CDR3 here is CASSLGGGVYNGYTF. The CDR3 DNA reads as TGTGCCAGCAGCCTGGGGGGGGGTGTTTATAATGGCTACACCTTC.

The gene calls are TRBV18 and TRBJ2-5; possible D gene TRBD1, 6 bases. CDR1 and CDR2 (germline): KGHSH, LQKENI. The CDR3 runs to 13 residues. The V and J ends lost 4 bases and 4 bases respectively, with 10 bases between them. In DNA, the CDR3 is TGTGCCAGCTCACGGGGCAGGGGAGAGACCCAGTACTTC. Its protein product is CASSRGRGETQYF. The complete variable domain, with remaining parts taken from reference TRBV18 and TRBJ2-5, reads NAGVMQNPRHLVRRRGQEARLRCSPMKGHSHVYWYRQLPEEGLKFMVYLQKENIIDESGMPKERFSAEFPKEGPSILRIQQVVRGDSAAYFCASSRGRGETQYFGPGTRLLVL.

The rearrangement links TRBV7-2 to TRBJ2-7; TRBD1 might be the D (5 bases). This CDR3 is built from 15 residues. The ends were cut back, 1 base at V and 5 bases at J, with 15 bases in the middle. Looked up from germline, CDR1 is SGHTA and CDR2 is FQGNSA. CDR3 loop: CASSLVIGARDEQYF. CDR3 coding DNA: TGTGCCAGCAGCTTAGTTATTGGGGCCCGCGACGAGCAGTACTTC.

This chain links TRBV7-9 with TRBJ2-2; TRBD1 matches at 7 bases. The CDR3 runs to 14 residues. V was pared by 5 bases and J by 4 bases, with 4 bases of the junction left unmatched. The germline V gene encodes CDR1 SEHNR and CDR2 FQNEAQ (reference sequence). The CDR3 spells CASSPTGVTGELFF. As DNA, the CDR3 is TGTGCCAGCAGCCCCACAGGGGTCACCGGGGAGCTGTTTTTT.

J is TRBJ2-3 and V is TRBV7-2, with D uncertain. CDR1 is SGHTA, CDR2 FQGNSA, per germline. Trimming pared 5 bases from V and 2 bases from J, leaving 5 bases between. This CDR3 is built from 12 residues. The CDR3 loop reads CASSPTTDTQYF. The CDR3 nucleotides are TGTGCCAGCAGCCCTACCACAGATACGCAGTATTTT.

The genes are TRBV11-1 and TRBJ1-2, with 7 bases lining up with TRBD1. This CDR3 comprises 12 residues. With 5 bases clipped from V and 8 bases from J, the junction kept 5 bases outside the gene matches. Germline loops: CDR1 SGHAT, CDR2 FQDESV (reference sequence). Here the CDR3 DNA reads TGTGCCAGCAGCACAACAGGGGCCGGCTACACCTTC. Amino acid sequence: CASSTTGAGYTF.

This clone has just one count. The chain uses TRBV9 and TRBJ2-7, with TRBD2 as a possible D gene (6 bases). Deletions cut 10 bases from V and 1 base from J, with 18 bases between. This CDR3 region has 14 residues. Germline V gene sequence: CDR1 SGDLS, CDR2 YYNGEE. CDR3 amino acids: CAETDCGVSYEQYF. CDR3 coding DNA: TGTGCCGAGACGGACTGCGGGGTTTCCTACGAGCAGTACTTC.

This rearrangement joins TRBV4-2 to TRBJ1-2; 7 bases align to TRBD1. This CDR3 is built from 15 residues. Germline loops: CDR1 LGHNA, CDR2 YNFKEQ. Trimming cost V 0 bases and J 3 bases; bases outside gene matches: 4. The CDR3 region has the DNA TGTGCCAGCAGCCAAGAAAGGACAGGAGACTATGGCTACACCTTC. Translated: CASSQERTGDYGYTF.

The chain joins TRBV7-2 to TRBJ2-3, with 7 bases matching TRBD1. Germline loops: CDR1 SGHTA, CDR2 FQGNSA. J gave up 2 bases and V 2 bases, and 13 bases lay outside the gene matches. The CDR3 loop spans 18 amino acids. The CDR3 sequence is CASSLRGLRGLNTDTQYF. The CDR3 DNA sequence: TGTGCCAGCAGCTTAAGGGGGCTCCGGGGTCTAAACACAGATACGCAGTATTTT. Based on the CDR3 plus reference TRBV7-2 and TRBJ2-3, the full variable domain is GAGVSQSPSNKVTEKGKDVELRCDPISGHTALYWYRQSLGQGLEFLIYFQGNSAPDKSGLPSDRFSAERTGGSVSTLTIQRTQQEDSAVYLCASSLRGLRGLNTDTQYFGPGTRLTVL.

The chain links TRBV30 to TRBJ1-1; weak D call: TRBD1 (6 bases). Germline loops: CDR1 GTSNPN, CDR2 SVGIG (reference sequence). Between the trimmed V and J ends, which lost 0 bases and 3 bases, there was a span of 20 bases. This CDR3 contains 17 residues. The CDR3 loop is CAWSVISGGAFDTEAFF. CDR3 DNA sequence: TGTGCCTGGAGTGTGATATCGGGGGGGGCGTTTGACACTGAAGCTTTCTTT.

The chain links TRBV28 to TRBJ1-1; TRBD1 matches 9 bases. There are 12 residues in the CDR3. V lost 4 bases, J lost 11 bases, and 5 bases stayed unmatched. Germline values: CDR1 MDHEN, CDR2 SYDVKM. CDR3 protein: CASSYRGLRAFF. DNA of the CDR3: TGTGCCAGCAGTTACAGGGGGCTAAGGGCTTTCTTT.

The chain joins TRBV18 to TRBJ2-7, with TRBD2 as a possible D gene (5 bases). The germline V and J ends were trimmed by 3 bases and 3 bases, with 6 bases remaining between them. The CDR3 contains 12 residues. The germline gives CDR1 KGHSH, CDR2 LQKENI. The CDR3 loop reads CASSPGDYEQYF. The DNA of the CDR3 is TGTGCCAGCTCACCCGGGGACTACGAGCAGTACTTC.

The V call is TRBV11-2, the J call TRBJ1-2, with 9 bases identical to TRBD1. The germline V gene encodes CDR1 SGHAT and CDR2 FQNNGV. The CDR3 runs 17 residues. Trimming cost V 3 bases and J 1 base; bases outside gene matches: 9. The CDR3 loop is CASSFATTGGGNYGYTF. The CDR3 coding sequence is TGTGCCAGCAGCTTCGCCACGACAGGGGGGGGTAACTATGGCTACACCTTC.

J is TRBJ2-7 and V is TRBV6-5; maybe TRBD2 (6 bases). The V end lost 8 bases, the J end lost 0 bases, and 8 bases lay between the germline ends. Germline V lookup: CDR1 MNHEY, CDR2 SVGAGI. The CDR3 is 12 residues long. CDR3 amino acids: CASWGDSYEQYF. The CDR3, as DNA: TGTGCCAGCTGGGGGGACTCCTACGAGCAGTACTTC.